This entry lists 11 T cell receptor beta chains sequenced from one sample in a study of shared clonotypes between healthy human individuals. Assay: immunoSEQ multiplex PCR; the TCRdb copy retains only in-frame clones and omits some. The data hold 660,000 or so clones, with 95% to 97% observed a single time. Positively selected for CCR7, the CD45RO-negative cells used as naive CD8 cells excluded terminally differentiated effector memory CD45RA+ cells. Sequencing input: naive CD8+ T cells sorted from blood. The origin of the receptors is a woman between 25 and 40 years old in good health.

The chain links TRBV28 to TRBJ1-5, with 9 bases lining up with TRBD1. CDR3 length: 16 residues. In germline, CDR1 is MDHEN, CDR2 SYDVKM. The junction had 8 bases not matched to a gene; V was cut back by 4 bases and J by 4 bases. The CDR3 DNA reads TGTGCCAGCAGTTCCCCACAGGGGGCACCAAATCAGCCCCAGCATTTT. Amino acids: CASSSPQGAPNQPQHF.

The chain is built from TRBV7-9 and TRBJ2-7, with TRBD2 identical over 8 bases. After removal of 5 bases from V and 1 base from J, the junction contained 10 bases not matched to a gene. In germline, CDR1 is SEHNR, CDR2 FQNEAQ (reference sequence). This CDR3 comprises 16 residues. The chain's CDR3 is CASSTAAGGLSYEQYF. CDR3 in DNA: TGTGCCAGCAGCACTGCCGCGGGAGGCCTATCCTACGAGCAGTACTTC.

V is TRBV27 and J is TRBJ2-3; D remains ambiguous. V lost 3 bases to trimming and J lost 4 bases, with 5 bases between them. This CDR3 is 12 amino acids long. Germline CDR1 and CDR2: MNHEY and SMNVEV (reference sequence). The CDR3 sequence is CASSFLPDTQYF. The DNA for the CDR3 is TGTGCCAGCAGTTTCCTCCCAGATACGCAGTATTTT.

The J gene is TRBJ2-7, the V gene TRBV27; D is perhaps TRBD2 (5 bases). The CDR3 is 13 residues long. Trimming cost V 0 bases and J 6 bases, with 9 bases left between them. Per the germline V gene, CDR1 is MNHEY and CDR2 is SMNVEV (reference sequence). The CDR3 DNA follows: TGTGCCAGCAGTTTATCGGGAGATTTCGAGCAGTACTTC. Amino acid sequence: CASSLSGDFEQYF.

CDR3 nucleotide sequence: TGCGCCAGCAGCTTGGAAGCAGTTGGAAGCAATCAGCCCCAGCATTTT. Translated, it gives CASSLEAVGSNQPQHF. This chain connects TRBV5-1 to TRBJ1-5; no reliable D call. The CDR3 is 16 residues long. CDR1 is SGHRS and CDR2 is YFSETQ in the germline V gene. V was shortened by 0 bases and J by 1 base, with 11 bases between the two germline ends.

This clone was seen once. The chain employs TRBV27 and TRBJ2-1; the D gene is possibly TRBD1 (7 bases). The ends were cut back, 4 bases at V and 2 bases at J, with 15 bases in the middle. CDR3 length: 16 residues. The germline CDR1 and CDR2 sequences are MNHEY and SMNVEV (reference sequence). The CDR3 region has the DNA TGTGCCAGCAGTTCCCCCGACAGGGAGGCCTACAATGAGCAGTTCTTC. Residues: CASSSPDREAYNEQFF.

The chain is built from TRBV28 and TRBJ1-2, with a tentative D call TRBD1 (6 bases). Looked up from germline, CDR1 is MDHEN and CDR2 is SYDVKM. The CDR3 length is 13 residues. Trimming shortened V by 6 bases and J by 5 bases, and 13 bases separated the two germline ends. In nucleotides, the CDR3 is TGTGCCAGCAGAAACAGGGTGGATTATGGCTACACCTTC. Its translation: CASRNRVDYGYTF.

The chain combines TRBV13 with TRBJ2-3; D perhaps matches TRBD2 (5 bases). The CDR3 has 16 residues. Germline values: CDR1 PRHDT, CDR2 FYEKMQ (reference sequence). The V gene lost 5 bases and the J gene lost 1 base, with 16 bases spanning the gap. The DNA for the CDR3 is TGTGCCAGCAGCCGCGCTTCCACACTAGGCACAGATACGCAGTATTTT. It yields the protein CASSRASTLGTDTQYF.

The chain combines TRBV28 with TRBJ2-2; a weak D match, TRBD2 (6 bases). CDR1 is MDHEN and CDR2 is SYDVKM in the germline V gene. The length of the CDR3 is 14 residues. Trimming took 8 bases from V and 2 from J, leaving 12 bases between them. The CDR3 region has the DNA TGTGCCAGCTGGGGGAGGCTAAACACCGGGGAGCTGTTTTTT. Protein product: CASWGRLNTGELFF.

CDR3 loop: CASSPFVNTDTQYF. CDR3 bases: TGTGCCAGCAGTCCCTTCGTAAACACAGATACGCAGTATTTT. This chain joins TRBV2 and TRBJ2-3, with D unclear. The germline CDR1 and CDR2 sequences are SNHLY and FYNNEI. V was cut by 5 bases and J by 2 bases, with 11 bases left in between. The CDR3 extends over 14 amino acids.

The rearrangement uses TRBV28 and TRBJ1-5; tentatively, D is TRBD1 (5 bases). This CDR3 is built from 16 residues. CDR1 is MDHEN, CDR2 SYDVKM, per germline. Trimming left V 6 bases short and J 0 bases short, with 15 bases between. The CDR3 region is CASSPTGLHSNQPQHF. The DNA of the CDR3 is TGTGCCAGCAGCCCTACGGGACTGCATAGCAATCAGCCCCAGCATTTT.